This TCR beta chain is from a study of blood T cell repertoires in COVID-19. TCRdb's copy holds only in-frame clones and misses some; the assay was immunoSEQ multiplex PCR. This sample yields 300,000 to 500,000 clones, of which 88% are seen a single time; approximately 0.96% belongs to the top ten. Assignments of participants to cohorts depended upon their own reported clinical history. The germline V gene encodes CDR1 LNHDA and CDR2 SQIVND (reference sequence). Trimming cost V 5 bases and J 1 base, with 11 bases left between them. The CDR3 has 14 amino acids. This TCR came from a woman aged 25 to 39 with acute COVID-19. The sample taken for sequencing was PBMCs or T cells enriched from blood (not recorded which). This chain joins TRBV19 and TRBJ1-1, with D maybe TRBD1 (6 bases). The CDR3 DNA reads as TGTGCCAGTAGTCCGATACAGGGGAACACTGAAGCTTTCTTT. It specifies CASSPIQGNTEAFF.